This T cell receptor beta chain appears in the sequencing data of a study of CD8 T cells in Susac syndrome. Random hexamers were used to reverse transcribe the RNA input (roughly 0.5 to 1 ug). The amplification used immunoSEQ multiplex PCR on TCR beta CDR3; it spanned 54 Vbeta and 13 Jbeta. MiXCR, run by TCRdb on the immunoSEQ multiplex PCR reads, gives a single entry per CDR3 protein. The sample has 200,000 to 250,000 distinct CDR3 sequences; 95% are singletons. TCR beta sequencing was performed on blood CD8+ and CD4+ T cells. The multiple sclerosis control cohort comprised treatment-naive individuals presenting with stable or active relapsing-remitting disease. This CDR3 contains 15 residues. CDR1 and CDR2 from the germline V gene are SGHRS and YFSETQ. V lost 4 bases and J lost 6; bases outside the gene matches: 10.

Input material: CD4+ T cells from PBMCs. The source is a human donor with multiple sclerosis. The chain couples TRBV5-1 to TRBJ2-7, with TRBD2 matching over 10 bases. DNA for the CDR3: TGCGCCAGCAGCCTTCCCTTAGCGGGAGGCGGCGAGCAGTACTTC. This gives the protein CASSLPLAGGGEQYF.